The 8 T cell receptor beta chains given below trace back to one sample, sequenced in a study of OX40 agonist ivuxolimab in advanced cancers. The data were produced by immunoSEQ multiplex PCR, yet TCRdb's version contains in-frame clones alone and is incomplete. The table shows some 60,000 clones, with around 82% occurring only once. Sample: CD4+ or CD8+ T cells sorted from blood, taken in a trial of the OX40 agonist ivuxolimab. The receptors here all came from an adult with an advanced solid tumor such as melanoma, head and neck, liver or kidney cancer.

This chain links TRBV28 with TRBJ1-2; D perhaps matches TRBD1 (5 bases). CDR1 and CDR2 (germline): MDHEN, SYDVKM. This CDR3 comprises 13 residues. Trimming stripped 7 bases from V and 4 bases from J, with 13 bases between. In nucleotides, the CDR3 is TGTGCCAGCAAATTACCAGGGACCTATGGCTACACCTTC. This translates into CASKLPGTYGYTF.

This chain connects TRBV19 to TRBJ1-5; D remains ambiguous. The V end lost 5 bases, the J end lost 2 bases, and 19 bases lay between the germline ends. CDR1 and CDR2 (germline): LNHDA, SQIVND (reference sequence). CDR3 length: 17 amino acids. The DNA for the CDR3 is TGTGCCAGTAGTCTACTCGGGCAGGTGGATGGCAATCAGCCCCAGCATTTT. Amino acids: CASSLLGQVDGNQPQHF.

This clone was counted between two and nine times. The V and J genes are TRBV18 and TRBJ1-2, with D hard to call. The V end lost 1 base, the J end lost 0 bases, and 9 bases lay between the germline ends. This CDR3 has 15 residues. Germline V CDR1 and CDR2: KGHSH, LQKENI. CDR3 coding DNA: TGTGCCAGCTCACCACTTCCGGAGACTAACTATGGCTACACCTTC. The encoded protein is CASSPLPETNYGYTF.

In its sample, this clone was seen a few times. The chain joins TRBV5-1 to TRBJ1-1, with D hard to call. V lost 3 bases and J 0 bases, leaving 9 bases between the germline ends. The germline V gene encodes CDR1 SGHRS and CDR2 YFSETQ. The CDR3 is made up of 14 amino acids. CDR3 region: CASSYEAMNTEAFF. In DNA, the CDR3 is TGCGCCAGCAGCTATGAAGCAATGAACACTGAAGCTTTCTTT.

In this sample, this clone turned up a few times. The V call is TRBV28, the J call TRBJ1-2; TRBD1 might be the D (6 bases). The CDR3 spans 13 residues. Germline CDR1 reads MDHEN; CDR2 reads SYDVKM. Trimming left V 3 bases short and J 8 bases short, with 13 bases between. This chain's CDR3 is CASSFTGNRGYTF. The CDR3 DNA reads TGTGCCAGCAGTTTTACAGGGAATCGCGGCTACACCTTC.

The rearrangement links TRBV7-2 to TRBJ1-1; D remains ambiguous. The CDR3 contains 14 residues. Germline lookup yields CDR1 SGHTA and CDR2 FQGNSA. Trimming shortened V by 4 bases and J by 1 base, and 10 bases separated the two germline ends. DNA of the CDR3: TGTGCCAGCAGCTACGCGACACAGAACACTGAAGCTTTCTTT. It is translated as CASSYATQNTEAFF.

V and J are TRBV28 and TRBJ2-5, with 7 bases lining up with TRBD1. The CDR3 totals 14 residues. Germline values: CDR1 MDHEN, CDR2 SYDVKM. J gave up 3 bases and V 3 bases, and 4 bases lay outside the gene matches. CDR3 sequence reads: CASSFGGQEETQYF. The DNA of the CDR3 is TGTGCCAGCAGTTTCGGCGGACAGGAAGAGACCCAGTACTTC.

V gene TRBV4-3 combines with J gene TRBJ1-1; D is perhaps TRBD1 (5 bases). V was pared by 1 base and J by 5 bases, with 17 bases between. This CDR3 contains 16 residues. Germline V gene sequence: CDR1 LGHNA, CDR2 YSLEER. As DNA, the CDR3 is TGCGCCAGCAGCCAAGTTAGCGGCGGGGGAAAAACTGAAGCTTTCTTT. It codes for CASSQVSGGGKTEAFF.